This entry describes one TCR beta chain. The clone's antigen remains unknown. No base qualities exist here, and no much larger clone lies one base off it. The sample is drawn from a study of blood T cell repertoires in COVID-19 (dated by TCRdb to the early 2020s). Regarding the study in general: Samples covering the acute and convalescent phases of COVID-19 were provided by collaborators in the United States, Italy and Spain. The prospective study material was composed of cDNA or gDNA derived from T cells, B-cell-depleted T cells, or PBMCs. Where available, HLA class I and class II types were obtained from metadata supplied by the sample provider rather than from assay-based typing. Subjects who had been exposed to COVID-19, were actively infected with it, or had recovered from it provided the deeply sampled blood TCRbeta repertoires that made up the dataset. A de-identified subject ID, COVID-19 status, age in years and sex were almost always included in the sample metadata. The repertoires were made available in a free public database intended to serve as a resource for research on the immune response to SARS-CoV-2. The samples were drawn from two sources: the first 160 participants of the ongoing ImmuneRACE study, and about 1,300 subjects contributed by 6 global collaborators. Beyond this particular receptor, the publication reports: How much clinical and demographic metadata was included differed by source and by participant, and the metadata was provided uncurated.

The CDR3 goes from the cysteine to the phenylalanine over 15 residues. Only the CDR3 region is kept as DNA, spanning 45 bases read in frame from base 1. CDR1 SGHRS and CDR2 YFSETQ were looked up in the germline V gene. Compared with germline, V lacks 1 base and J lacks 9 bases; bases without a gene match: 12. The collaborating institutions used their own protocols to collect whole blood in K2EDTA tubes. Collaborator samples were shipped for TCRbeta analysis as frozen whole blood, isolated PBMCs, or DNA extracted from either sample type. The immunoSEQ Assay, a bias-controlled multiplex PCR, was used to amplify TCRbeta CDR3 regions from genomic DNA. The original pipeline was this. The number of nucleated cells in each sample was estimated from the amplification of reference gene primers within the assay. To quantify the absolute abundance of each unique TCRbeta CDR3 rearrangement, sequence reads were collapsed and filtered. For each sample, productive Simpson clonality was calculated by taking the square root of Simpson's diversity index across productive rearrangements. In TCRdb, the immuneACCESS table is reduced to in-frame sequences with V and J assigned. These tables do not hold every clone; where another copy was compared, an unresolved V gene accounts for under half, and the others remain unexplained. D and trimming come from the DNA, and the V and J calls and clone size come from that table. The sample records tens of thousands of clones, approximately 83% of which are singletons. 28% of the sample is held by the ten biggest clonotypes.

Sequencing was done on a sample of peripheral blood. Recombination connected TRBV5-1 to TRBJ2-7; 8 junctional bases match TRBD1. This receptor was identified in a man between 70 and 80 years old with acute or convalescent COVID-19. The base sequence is TGCGCCAGCAGCTTGCAGCCAGGGGGCACTTATTGGCAGTACTTC. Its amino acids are CASSLQPGGTYWQYF.